Listed below are T cell receptor beta chains from one sample, sequenced in a study of T cells after yellow fever vaccination. A single record per CDR3 protein comes from TCRdb applying MiXCR to the 5' RACE reads. This sample has 100,000 to 150,000 distinct CDR3 sequences; roughly 15% occur once, and the top ten carry around 46%. The sequenced sample was CD8+ T cells sorted from PBMCs, obtained 5 days after the yellow fever booster vaccination. The receptors derive from a man aged 18 to 30 who received the YFV17D yellow fever vaccine. Both conserved end residues are part of each CDR3. Fields, in order: D gene, clone size, CDR3 length, J gene, V gene, CDR3 DNA, CDR3 protein. The D gene is left open where the match is weak. Some rows mark clone size as missing; the rest say once, few, many or name a class of expanded clone.

>-|few|16|TRBJ1-2|TRBV24-1
TGTGCCACCAGTGCCGATCAACCGGGACTGGGATATGGCTACACCTTC
CATSADQPGLGYGYTF
>-|few|13|TRBJ1-2|TRBV27
TGTGCCAGCAGTTTATCAGGGGGCTATGGCTACACCTTC
CASSLSGGYGYTF
>-|once|16|TRBJ1-2|TRBV5-1
TGCGCCAGCAGCTTGGCCGGAGGGGTGCGGGACTATGGCTACACCTTC
CASSLAGGVRDYGYTF
>-|-|15|TRBJ2-3|TRBV15
TGTGCCACCGACCCCGGCCGGATAAGCACAGATACGCAGTATTTT
CATDPGRISTDTQYF
>-|-|15|TRBJ2-1|TRBV7-9
TGTGCCAGCAGGCCCCCTGGCGGCTCCTACAATGAGCAGTTCTTC
CASRPPGGSYNEQFF
>TRBD2|many|15|TRBJ2-5|TRBV6-5
TGTGCCAGCACCAATAGCGGGGGGTATCAAGAGACCCAGTACTTC
CASTNSGGYQETQYF
>-|few|14|TRBJ2-1|TRBV7-9
TGTGCCACGGCCCCACGGGGAGAATTTAATGAGCAGTTCTTC
CATAPRGEFNEQFF
>TRBD2|few|14|TRBJ2-1|TRBV7-3
TGTGCCAGCAGCTCCGGGAGGAGGTTGGATGAGCAGTTCTTC
CASSSGRRLDEQFF
>TRBD1|-|15|TRBJ2-7|TRBV7-2
TGTGCCAGCAGCTTAGATCCGACAGGGTCCTACGAGCAGTACTTC
CASSLDPTGSYEQYF
>-|many|18|TRBJ2-6|TRBV4-3
TGCGCCAGCAGCCCGGGGGCGACAGACCTTGATGGGGCCAACGTCCTGACTTTC
CASSPGATDLDGANVLTF
>-|few|12|TRBJ2-3|TRBV5-4
TGTGCCAGCAGTATCGGGCAGGATACGCAGTATTTT
CASSIGQDTQYF
>-|few|15|TRBJ2-3|TRBV15
TGTGCCACCAGCATCCTGGAAATAGGGTCAGATACGCAGTATTTT
CATSILEIGSDTQYF
>TRBD1|-|15|TRBJ2-7|TRBV12-3/TRBV12-4
TGTGCCAGCAGTTTCGCCGGGGGCAGGGGGCCGGAGCAGTACTTC
CASSFAGGRGPEQYF
>-|few|15|TRBJ2-5|TRBV4-1
TGCGCCAGCAGCCAAGTCACCCGGTCCGAGGGGACCCAGTACTTC
CASSQVTRSEGTQYF
>-|few|14|TRBJ1-1|TRBV9
TGTGCCAGCAGCGGGGGGACTTTGAACACTGAAGCTTTCTTT
CASSGGTLNTEAFF
>TRBD1|-|16|TRBJ2-2|TRBV29-1
TGCAGCGTTGTGGCGTCGCAGGGGGCGAAAACCGGGGAGCTGTTTTTT
CSVVASQGAKTGELFF
>-|few|10|TRBJ2-3|TRBV7-9
TGTGCCCCAGGAAGTGATACGCAGTATTTT
CAPGSDTQYF
>-|-|17|TRBJ2-3|TRBV12-3/TRBV12-4
TGTGCCAGCAGCACTAACTCCCTGAGGGACGCCACAGATACGCAGTATTTT
CASSTNSLRDATDTQYF
>TRBD2|-|18|TRBJ2-5|TRBV10-1
TGCGCCAGCAGTCCGGGACTAGCGGGGGGCCGTTCCGACGAGACCCAGTACTTC
CASSPGLAGGRSDETQYF
>TRBD2|-|15|TRBJ2-1|TRBV30
TGTGCCTGGAGTGTACCAGCGGGGGTATACAATGAGCAGTTCTTC
CAWSVPAGVYNEQFF
>-|-|15|TRBJ1-6|TRBV4-1
TGCGCCAGCAGCCAAGTGAGCATGTACGAATCACCCCTCCACTTT
CASSQVSMYESPLHF
>-|-|17|TRBJ2-3|TRBV7-2
TGTGCCAGCAGCTTCCCCCGGGGCGGCAGATACACAGATACGCAGTATTTT
CASSFPRGGRYTDTQYF
>-|many|15|TRBJ2-3|TRBV7-2
TGTGCCAGCAGCTTAGCCAGCGTGGGGTCAGATACGCAGTATTTT
CASSLASVGSDTQYF
>-|-|12|TRBJ1-2|TRBV20-1
TGCAGTGCTAGAGGGACAGACTATGGCTACACCTTC
CSARGTDYGYTF
>TRBD1|-|14|TRBJ1-5|TRBV24-1
TGTGCCACCAGTGACCAGGACAGGGATCAGCCCCAGCATTTT
CATSDQDRDQPQHF
>-|-|12|TRBJ2-7|TRBV5-4
TGTGCCAGCAGCGGACCTTCCTACGAGCAGTACTTC
CASSGPSYEQYF
>TRBD1|-|15|TRBJ1-5|TRBV6-2/TRBV6-3
TGTGCCAGCAGTCCACAGGGGGAGTTCAATCAGCCCCAGCATTTT
CASSPQGEFNQPQHF
>-|few|14|TRBJ1-5|TRBV6-5
TGTGCCAGCAGTTACGAGGTTTTAGGTCAGCCCCAGCATTTT
CASSYEVLGQPQHF
>-|-|11|TRBJ2-5|TRBV11-2
TGTGCCAGCAGCTCCCGCCGGACCCAGTACTTC
CASSSRRTQYF
>-|-|14|TRBJ2-1|TRBV7-8
TGTGCCAGCAGCGTGCAGACTAGGTACAATGAGCAGTTCTTC
CASSVQTRYNEQFF
>-|-|11|TRBJ1-1|TRBV10-3
TGTGCCATCGGGGACCTCCCTGAAGCTTTCTTT
CAIGDLPEAFF
>TRBD2|few|17|TRBJ2-1|TRBV7-8
TGTGCCAGCAGCCTCAGACTAGCGGGAGCGCAGAACAATGAGCAGTTCTTC
CASSLRLAGAQNNEQFF
>-|-|12|TRBJ1-5|TRBV6-1
TGTGCCAGCAGGGACCCAGGGGAAGCCCAGCATTTT
CASRDPGEAQHF
>-|-|15|TRBJ2-2|TRBV4-3
TGCGCCAGCAGCCAAACGAGGGGGGGCACCGGGGAGCTGTTTTTT
CASSQTRGGTGELFF
>-|few|16|TRBJ2-3|TRBV4-3
TGCGCCAGCAGCCCCGAAGGGGGAAGGGGCACAGATACGCAGTATTTT
CASSPEGGRGTDTQYF
>TRBD1|-|15|TRBJ2-2|TRBV12-3/TRBV12-4
TGTGCCTGCACCACTTGGACAGGGGGAGGCGGGGAGCTGTTTTTT
CACTTWTGGGGELFF
>-|-|14|TRBJ2-1|TRBV20-1
TGCAGTGCTAGAGCTACGGACCGGTCGGGAGAGCAGTTCTTC
CSARATDRSGEQFF
>TRBD1|-|15|TRBJ2-2|TRBV2
TGTGCCAGCAGTACAGGACAGGGGTCCACCGGGGAGCTGTTTTTT
CASSTGQGSTGELFF
>-|-|15|TRBJ2-1|TRBV7-9
TGTGCCAGCAGGTCAACGGAGGCAGGGGCGAATGAGCAGTTCTTC
CASRSTEAGANEQFF
>-|few|17|TRBJ2-5|TRBV4-2
TGTGCCAGCAGCCGCTCAGGCTCCGGAGGGCCATTGGAGACCCAGTACTTC
CASSRSGSGGPLETQYF
>-|few|16|TRBJ1-1|TRBV7-9
TGTGCCAGCAGCTTACCCGCGGGGGCCGTGAACACTGAAGCTTTCTTT
CASSLPAGAVNTEAFF
>-|-|12|TRBJ2-4|TRBV25-1
TGTGCCAGCAGTCTGGAGGGGGCAACTCAGTACTTC
CASSLEGATQYF
>-|-|13|TRBJ1-5|TRBV27
TGTGCCAGCTCAATCAGCGGCAATCAGCCCCAGCATTTT
CASSISGNQPQHF
>-|few|12|TRBJ2-3|TRBV12-3/TRBV12-4
TGTGCCAGCAGTCCCCTCACAGATACGCAGTGTTTT
CASSPLTDTQCF
>-|-|12|TRBJ2-7|TRBV3-1
TGTGCCAGCAGTCTGACTCAGTACGAGCAGTACTTC
CASSLTQYEQYF
>TRBD2|few|15|TRBJ2-1|TRBV7-9
TGTGCCAGCAGCTCCCAGAGCGGGGGGGGTCCTAGGCAGTTCTTC
CASSSQSGGGPRQFF
>-|many|13|TRBJ2-7|TRBV12-3/TRBV12-4
TGTGCCAGCAGTTTAGCTGGCTCCTACGAGCAGTACTTC
CASSLAGSYEQYF
>-|few|12|TRBJ2-1|TRBV4-2
TGTGCCGCCCAGGACAACTACAATGAGCAGTTCTTC
CAAQDNYNEQFF
>TRBD1|few|14|TRBJ2-5|TRBV6-5
TGTGCCAGCAGACCCCTCGACAGGGAAGAGACCCAGTACTTC
CASRPLDREETQYF
>TRBD1|-|13|TRBJ1-5|TRBV2
TGTGCCATTTCGGGACAGGGGCATCAGCCCCAGCATTTT
CAISGQGHQPQHF